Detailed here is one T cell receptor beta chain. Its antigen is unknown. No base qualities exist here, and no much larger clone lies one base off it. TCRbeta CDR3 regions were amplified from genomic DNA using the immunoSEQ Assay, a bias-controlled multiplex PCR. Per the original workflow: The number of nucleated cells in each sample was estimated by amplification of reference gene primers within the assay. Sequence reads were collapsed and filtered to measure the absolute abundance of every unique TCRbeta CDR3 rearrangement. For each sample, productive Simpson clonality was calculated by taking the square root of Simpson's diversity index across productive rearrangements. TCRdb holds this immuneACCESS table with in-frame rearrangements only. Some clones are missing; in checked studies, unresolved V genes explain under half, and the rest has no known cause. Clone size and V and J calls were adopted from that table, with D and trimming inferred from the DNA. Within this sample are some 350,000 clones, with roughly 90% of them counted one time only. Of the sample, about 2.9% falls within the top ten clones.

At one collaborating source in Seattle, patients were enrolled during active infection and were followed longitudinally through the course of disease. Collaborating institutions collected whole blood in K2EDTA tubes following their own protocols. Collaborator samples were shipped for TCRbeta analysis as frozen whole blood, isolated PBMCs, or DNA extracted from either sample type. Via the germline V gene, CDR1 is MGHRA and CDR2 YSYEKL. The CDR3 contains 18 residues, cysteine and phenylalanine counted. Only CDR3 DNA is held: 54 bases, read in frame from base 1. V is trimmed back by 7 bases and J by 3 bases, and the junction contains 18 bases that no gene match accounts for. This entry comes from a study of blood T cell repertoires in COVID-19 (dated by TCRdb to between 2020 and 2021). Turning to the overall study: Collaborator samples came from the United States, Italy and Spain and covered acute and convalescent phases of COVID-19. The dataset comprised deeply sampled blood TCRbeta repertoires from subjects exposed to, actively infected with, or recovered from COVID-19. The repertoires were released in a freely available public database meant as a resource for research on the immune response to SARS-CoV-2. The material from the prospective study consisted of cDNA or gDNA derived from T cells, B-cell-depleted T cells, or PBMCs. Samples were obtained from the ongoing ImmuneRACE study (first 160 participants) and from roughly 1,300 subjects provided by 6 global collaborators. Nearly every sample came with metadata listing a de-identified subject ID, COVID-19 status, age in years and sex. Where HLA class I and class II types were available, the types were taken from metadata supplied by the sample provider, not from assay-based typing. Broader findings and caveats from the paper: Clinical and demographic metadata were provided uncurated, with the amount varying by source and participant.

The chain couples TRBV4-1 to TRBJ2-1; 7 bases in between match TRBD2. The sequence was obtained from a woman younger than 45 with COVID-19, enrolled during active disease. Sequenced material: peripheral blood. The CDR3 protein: CASTSRGGPLVNYNEQFF. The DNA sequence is TGCGCCAGCACCTCTAGGGGAGGGCCGTTAGTTAACTACAATGAGCAGTTCTTC.